This note documents a single T cell receptor beta chain sequence. One entry per CDR3 protein results from TCRdb running MiXCR on the 5' RACE reads. The table has roughly 1,500,000 distinct CDR3 sequences, under 35% seen once. This entry belongs to a study of identical twins. CDR3 size: 17 residues. Germline V gives CDR1 SGDLS, CDR2 YYNGEE. Source material: cord blood. The chain joins TRBV9 to TRBJ2-1, with D maybe TRBD2 (5 bases). The end of the DNA fits TRBJ2-7 better, so the J call may be wrong. This TCR was sampled from a newborn girl in good health. DNA for the CDR3: TGTGCCAGCAGCGTAGCTATGCGGGCCCCGTTCTACAATGAGCAGTACTTC. The encoded protein is CASSVAMRAPFYNEQYF.